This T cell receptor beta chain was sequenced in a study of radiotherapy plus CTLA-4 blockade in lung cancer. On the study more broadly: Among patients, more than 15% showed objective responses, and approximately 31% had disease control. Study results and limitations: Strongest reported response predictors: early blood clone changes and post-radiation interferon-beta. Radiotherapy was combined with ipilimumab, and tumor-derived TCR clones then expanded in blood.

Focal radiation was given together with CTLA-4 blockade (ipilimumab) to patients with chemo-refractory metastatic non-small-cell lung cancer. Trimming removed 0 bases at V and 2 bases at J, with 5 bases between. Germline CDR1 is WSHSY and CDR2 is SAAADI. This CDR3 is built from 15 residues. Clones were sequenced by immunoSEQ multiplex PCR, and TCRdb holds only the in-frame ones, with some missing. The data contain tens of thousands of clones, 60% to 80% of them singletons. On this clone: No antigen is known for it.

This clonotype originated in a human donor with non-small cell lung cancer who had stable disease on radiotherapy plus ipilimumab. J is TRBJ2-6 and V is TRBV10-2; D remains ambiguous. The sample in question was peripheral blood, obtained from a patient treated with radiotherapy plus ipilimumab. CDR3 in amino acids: CASSESYTGANVLTF. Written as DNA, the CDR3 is TGCGCCAGCAGTGAGTCGTATACTGGGGCCAACGTCCTGACTTTC.